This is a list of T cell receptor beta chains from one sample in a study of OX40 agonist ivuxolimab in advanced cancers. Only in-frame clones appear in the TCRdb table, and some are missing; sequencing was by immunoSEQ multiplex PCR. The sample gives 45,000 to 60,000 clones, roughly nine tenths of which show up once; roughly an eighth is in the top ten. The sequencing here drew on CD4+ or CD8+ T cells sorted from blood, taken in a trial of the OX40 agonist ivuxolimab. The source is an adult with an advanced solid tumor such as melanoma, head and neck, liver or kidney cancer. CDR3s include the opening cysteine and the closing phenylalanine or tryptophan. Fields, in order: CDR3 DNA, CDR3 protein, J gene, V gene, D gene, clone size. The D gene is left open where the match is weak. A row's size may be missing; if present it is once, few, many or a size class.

cdr3_nt: TGTGCCAGCACAAAAAACCACAATGAGCAGTTCTTC
cdr3_aa: CASTKNHNEQFF
j_call: TRBJ2-1
v_call: TRBV2
d_call: NA
clone_size: NA

cdr3_nt: TGTGCCAGCAGTTTACACAGGGGGACAACCGGGGAGCTGTTTTTT
cdr3_aa: CASSLHRGTTGELFF
j_call: TRBJ2-2
v_call: TRBV28
d_call: TRBD1
clone_size: NA

cdr3_nt: TGTGCCAGCAGCCTAGCGGGAGCTGTGGAGACCCAGTACTTC
cdr3_aa: CASSLAGAVETQYF
j_call: TRBJ2-5
v_call: TRBV14
d_call: TRBD2
clone_size: NA

cdr3_nt: TGTGCCAGTAGTATCCGACAGTCCTCCTACAATGAGCAGTTCTTC
cdr3_aa: CASSIRQSSYNEQFF
j_call: TRBJ2-1
v_call: TRBV19
d_call: NA
clone_size: NA

cdr3_nt: TGCGCCAGCAGCCTGACAGCTCGGAGCTCCTATAATTCACCCCTCCACTTT
cdr3_aa: CASSLTARSSYNSPLHF
j_call: TRBJ1-6
v_call: TRBV5-1
d_call: NA
clone_size: NA

cdr3_nt: TGTGCCAGCACCCTAGCCCCTTGGGGGAGGGCCCCCATCTACAATGAGCAGTTCTTC
cdr3_aa: CASTLAPWGRAPIYNEQFF
j_call: TRBJ2-1
v_call: TRBV7-9
d_call: TRBD2
clone_size: few

cdr3_nt: TGTGCCAGCAGCTTGGGCGCCTCCACGGGGGAGCTGTTTTTT
cdr3_aa: CASSLGASTGELFF
j_call: TRBJ2-2
v_call: TRBV5-4
d_call: NA
clone_size: NA

cdr3_nt: TGTGCCAGCAGTTTAGGACAGGGATATGGCTACACCTTC
cdr3_aa: CASSLGQGYGYTF
j_call: TRBJ1-2
v_call: TRBV28
d_call: TRBD1
clone_size: NA

cdr3_nt: TGCAGCGCCTCCGGGACAGCGAACACCGGGGAGCTGTTTTTT
cdr3_aa: CSASGTANTGELFF
j_call: TRBJ2-2
v_call: TRBV29-1
d_call: TRBD1
clone_size: few

cdr3_nt: TGTGCCAGCAGTTACAGGAGTCCAGATACGCAGTATTTT
cdr3_aa: CASSYRSPDTQYF
j_call: TRBJ2-3
v_call: TRBV28
d_call: NA
clone_size: NA

cdr3_nt: TGTGCCACCAGCAGATTCCGGGACAACTTTTGGAACACCGGGGAGCTGTTTTTT
cdr3_aa: CATSRFRDNFWNTGELFF
j_call: TRBJ2-2
v_call: TRBV15
d_call: NA
clone_size: NA

cdr3_nt: TGTGCCAGCAGCTCTAAAATGCGACCAAGTGGGATTGATGAGCGGTACTTC
cdr3_aa: CASSSKMRPSGIDERYF
j_call: TRBJ2-7
v_call: TRBV7-6
d_call: NA
clone_size: NA